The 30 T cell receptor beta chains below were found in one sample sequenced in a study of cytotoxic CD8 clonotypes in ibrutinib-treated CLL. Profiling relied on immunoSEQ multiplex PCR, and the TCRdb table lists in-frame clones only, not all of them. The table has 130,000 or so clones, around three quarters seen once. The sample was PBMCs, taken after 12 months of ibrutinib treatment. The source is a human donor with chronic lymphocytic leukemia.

CDR3 residues: CASSIGNTGELFF. Here the CDR3 DNA reads TGTGCCAGCAGCATTGGTAACACCGGGGAGCTGTTTTTT. This sequence joins TRBV25-1 and TRBJ2-2, with D unclear. Trimming removed 6 bases at V and 2 bases at J, with 7 bases between. This CDR3 region has 13 residues. Germline assignment: CDR1 MGHDK and CDR2 SYGVNS.

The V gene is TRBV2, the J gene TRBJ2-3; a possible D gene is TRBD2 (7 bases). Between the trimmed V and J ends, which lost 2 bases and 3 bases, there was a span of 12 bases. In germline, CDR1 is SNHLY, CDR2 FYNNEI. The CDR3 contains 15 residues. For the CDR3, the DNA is TGTGCCAGCAGTGAAATTGAGGGGGGGACAGATACGCAGTATTTT. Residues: CASSEIEGGTDTQYF. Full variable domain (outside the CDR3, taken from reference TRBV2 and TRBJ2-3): EPEVTQTPSHQVTQMGQEVILRCVPISNHLYFYWYRQILGQKVEFLVSFYNNEISEKSEIFDDQFSVERPDGSNFTLKIRSTKLEDSAMYFCASSEIEGGTDTQYFGPGTRLTVL.

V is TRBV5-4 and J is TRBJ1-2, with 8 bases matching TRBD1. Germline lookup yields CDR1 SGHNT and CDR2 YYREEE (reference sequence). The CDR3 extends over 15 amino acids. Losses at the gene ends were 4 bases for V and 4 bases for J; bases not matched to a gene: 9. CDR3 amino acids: CASSVGQEGFYGYTF. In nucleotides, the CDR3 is TGTGCCAGCAGCGTGGGACAGGAGGGGTTCTATGGCTACACCTTC.

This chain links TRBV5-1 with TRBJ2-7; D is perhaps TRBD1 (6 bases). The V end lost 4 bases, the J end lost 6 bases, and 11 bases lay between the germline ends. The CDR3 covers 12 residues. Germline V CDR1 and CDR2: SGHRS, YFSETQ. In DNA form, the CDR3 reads TGCGCCAGCAGCGTAACAGGGTTCGAGCAGTACTTC. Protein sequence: CASSVTGFEQYF.

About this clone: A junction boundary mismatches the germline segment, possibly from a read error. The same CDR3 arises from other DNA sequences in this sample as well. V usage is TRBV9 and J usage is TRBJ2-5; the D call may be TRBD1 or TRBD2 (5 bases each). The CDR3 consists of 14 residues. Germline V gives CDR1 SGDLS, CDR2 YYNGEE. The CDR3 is CASSVGTSQETQYF. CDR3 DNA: TGTGCCAGCAGTGTAGGGACCTCTCAAGAGACCCAGTACTTC.

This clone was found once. The chain's CDR3 is CASSSSYEQYF. CDR3 DNA sequence: TGTGCCAGCAGTAGTAGCTACGAGCAGTACTTC. The chain carries TRBV11-1 and TRBJ2-7; D unresolved. This CDR3 has 11 residues. V was cut by 6 bases and J by 3 bases, with 6 bases left in between. Germline loops: CDR1 SGHAT, CDR2 FQDESV (reference sequence).

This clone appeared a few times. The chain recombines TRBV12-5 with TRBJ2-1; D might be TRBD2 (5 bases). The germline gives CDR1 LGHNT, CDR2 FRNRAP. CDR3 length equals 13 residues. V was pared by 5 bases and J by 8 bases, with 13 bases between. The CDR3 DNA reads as TGTGCTAGTGGTCCTTCAAGCGGCGATGAGCAGTTCTTC. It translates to CASGPSSGDEQFF.

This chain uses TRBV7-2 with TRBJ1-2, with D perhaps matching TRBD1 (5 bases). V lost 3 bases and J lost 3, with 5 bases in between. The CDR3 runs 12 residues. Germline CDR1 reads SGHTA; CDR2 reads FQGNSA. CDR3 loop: CASSLTDYGYTF. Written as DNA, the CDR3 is TGTGCCAGCAGCTTGACAGACTATGGCTACACCTTC.

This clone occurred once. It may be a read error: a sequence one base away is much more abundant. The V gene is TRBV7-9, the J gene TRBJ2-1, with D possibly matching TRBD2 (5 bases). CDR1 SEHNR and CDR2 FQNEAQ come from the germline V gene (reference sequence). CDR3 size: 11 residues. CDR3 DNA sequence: TGTGTCAGCAGCGAGGGCAATGAGCAGTTCTTC. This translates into CVSSEGNEQFF.

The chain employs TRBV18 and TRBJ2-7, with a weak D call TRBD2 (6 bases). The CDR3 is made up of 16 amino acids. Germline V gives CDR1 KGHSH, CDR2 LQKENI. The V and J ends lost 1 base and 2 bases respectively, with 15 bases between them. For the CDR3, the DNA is TGTGCCAGCTCACCACGGCCGGGGGACCCCCCCTACGAGCAGTACTTC. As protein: CASSPRPGDPPYEQYF.

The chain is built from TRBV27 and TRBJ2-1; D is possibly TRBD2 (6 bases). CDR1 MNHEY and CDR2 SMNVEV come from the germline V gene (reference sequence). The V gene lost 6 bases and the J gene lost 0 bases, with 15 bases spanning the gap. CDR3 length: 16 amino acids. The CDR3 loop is CASRETGDLSYNEQFF. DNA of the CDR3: TGTGCCAGCAGAGAAACGGGAGATCTCTCCTACAATGAGCAGTTCTTC.

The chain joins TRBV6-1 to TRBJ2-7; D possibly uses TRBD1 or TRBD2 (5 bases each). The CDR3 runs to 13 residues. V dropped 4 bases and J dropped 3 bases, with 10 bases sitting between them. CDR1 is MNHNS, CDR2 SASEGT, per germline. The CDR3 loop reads CASSVGDHYEQYF. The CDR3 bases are TGTGCCAGCAGTGTGGGGGACCACTACGAGCAGTACTTC.

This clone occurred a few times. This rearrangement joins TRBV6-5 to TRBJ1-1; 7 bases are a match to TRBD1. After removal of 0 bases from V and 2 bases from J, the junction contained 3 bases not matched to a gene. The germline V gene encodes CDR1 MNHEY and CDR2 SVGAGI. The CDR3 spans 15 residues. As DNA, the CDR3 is TGTGCCAGCAGTTACTCAGGGGGCACTAACACTGAAGCTTTCTTT. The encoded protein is CASSYSGGTNTEAFF.

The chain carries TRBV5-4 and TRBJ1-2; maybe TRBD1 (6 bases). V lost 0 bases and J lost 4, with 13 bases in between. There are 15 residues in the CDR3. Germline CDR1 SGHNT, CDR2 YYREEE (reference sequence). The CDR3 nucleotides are TGTGCCAGCAGCTTGGAGGGGGAGTGGAGCTATGGCTACACCTTC. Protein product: CASSLEGEWSYGYTF. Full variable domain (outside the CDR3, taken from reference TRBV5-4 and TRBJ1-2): ETGVTQSPTHLIKTRGQQVTLRCSSQSGHNTVSWYQQALGQGPQFIFQYYREEENGRGNFPPRFSGLQFPNYSSELNVNALELDDSALYLCASSLEGEWSYGYTFGSGTRLTVV.

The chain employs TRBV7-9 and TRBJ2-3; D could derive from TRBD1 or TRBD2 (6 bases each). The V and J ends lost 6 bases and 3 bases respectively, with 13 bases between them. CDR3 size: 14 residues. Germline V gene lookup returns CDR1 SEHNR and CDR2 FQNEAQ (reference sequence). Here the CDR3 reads CASREGGATDTQYF. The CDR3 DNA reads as TGTGCCAGCAGAGAGGGGGGTGCGACAGATACGCAGTATTTT.

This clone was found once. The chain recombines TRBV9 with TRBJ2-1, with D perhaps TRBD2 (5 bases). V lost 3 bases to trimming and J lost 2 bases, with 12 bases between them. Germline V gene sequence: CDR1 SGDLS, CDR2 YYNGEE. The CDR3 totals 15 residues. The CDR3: CASSADSGTYNEQFF. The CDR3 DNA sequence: TGTGCCAGCAGCGCCGACTCCGGGACCTACAATGAGCAGTTCTTC.

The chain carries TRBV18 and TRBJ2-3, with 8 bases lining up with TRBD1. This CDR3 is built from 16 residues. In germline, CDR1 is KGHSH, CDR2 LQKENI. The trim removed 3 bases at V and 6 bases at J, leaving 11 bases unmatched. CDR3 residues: CASSPGQGSVVDTQYF. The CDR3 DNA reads TGTGCCAGCTCACCTGGACAGGGATCGGTTGTGGATACGCAGTATTTT.

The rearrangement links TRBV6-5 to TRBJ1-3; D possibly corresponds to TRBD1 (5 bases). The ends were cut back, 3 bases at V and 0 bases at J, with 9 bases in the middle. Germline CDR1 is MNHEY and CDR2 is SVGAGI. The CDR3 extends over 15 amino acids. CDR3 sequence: CASSYDRTSGNTIYF. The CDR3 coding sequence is TGTGCCAGCAGTTATGACAGAACCTCTGGAAACACCATATATTTT.

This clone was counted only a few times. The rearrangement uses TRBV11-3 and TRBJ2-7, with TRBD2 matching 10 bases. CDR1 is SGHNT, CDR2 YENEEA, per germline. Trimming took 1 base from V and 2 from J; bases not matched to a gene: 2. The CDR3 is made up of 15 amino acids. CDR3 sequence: CASSLVAGGAYEQYF. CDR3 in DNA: TGTGCCAGCAGCTTAGTAGCGGGAGGCGCCTACGAGCAGTACTTC.

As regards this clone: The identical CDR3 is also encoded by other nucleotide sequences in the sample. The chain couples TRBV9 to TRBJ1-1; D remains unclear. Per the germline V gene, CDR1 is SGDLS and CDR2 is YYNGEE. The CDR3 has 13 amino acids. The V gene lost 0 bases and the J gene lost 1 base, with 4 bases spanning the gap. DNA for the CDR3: TGTGCCAGCAGCGTAGGTTCGAACACTGAAGCTTTCTTT. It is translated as CASSVGSNTEAFF.

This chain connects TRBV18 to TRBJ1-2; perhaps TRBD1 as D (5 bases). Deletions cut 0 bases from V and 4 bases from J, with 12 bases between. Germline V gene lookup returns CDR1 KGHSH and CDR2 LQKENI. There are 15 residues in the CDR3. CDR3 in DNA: TGTGCCAGCTCACCACCGGTTGGGGGTAGCTATGGCTACACCTTC. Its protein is CASSPPVGGSYGYTF. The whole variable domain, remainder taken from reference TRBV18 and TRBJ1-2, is NAGVMQNPRHLVRRRGQEARLRCSPMKGHSHVYWYRQLPEEGLKFMVYLQKENIIDESGMPKERFSAEFPKEGPSILRIQQVVRGDSAAYFCASSPPVGGSYGYTFGSGTRLTVV.

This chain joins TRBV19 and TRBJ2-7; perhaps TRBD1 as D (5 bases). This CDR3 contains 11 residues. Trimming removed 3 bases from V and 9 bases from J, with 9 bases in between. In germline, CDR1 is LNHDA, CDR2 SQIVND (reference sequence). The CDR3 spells CASSMGPGQYF. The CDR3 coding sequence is TGTGCCAGTAGTATGGGGCCCGGGCAGTACTTC.

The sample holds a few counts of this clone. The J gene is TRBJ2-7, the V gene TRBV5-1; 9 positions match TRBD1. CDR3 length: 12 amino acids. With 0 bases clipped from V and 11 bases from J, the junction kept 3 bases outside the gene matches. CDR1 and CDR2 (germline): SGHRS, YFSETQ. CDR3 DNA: TGCGCCAGCAGCTTGGGGACAGGGGTTAAGTACTTC. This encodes CASSLGTGVKYF.

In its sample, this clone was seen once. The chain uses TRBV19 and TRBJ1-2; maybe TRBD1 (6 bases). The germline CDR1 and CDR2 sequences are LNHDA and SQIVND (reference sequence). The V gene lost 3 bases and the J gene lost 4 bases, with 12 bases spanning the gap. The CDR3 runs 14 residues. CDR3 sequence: CASSISTGGYGYTF. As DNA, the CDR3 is TGTGCCAGTAGTATTTCGACAGGCGGCTATGGCTACACCTTC.

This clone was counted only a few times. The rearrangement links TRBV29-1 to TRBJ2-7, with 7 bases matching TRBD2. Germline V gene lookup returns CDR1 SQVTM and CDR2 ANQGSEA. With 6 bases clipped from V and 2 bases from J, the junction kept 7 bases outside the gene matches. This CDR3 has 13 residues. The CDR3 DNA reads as TGCAGCGTGGCGGTGGGGGGGGCCTACGAGCAGTACTTC. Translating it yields CSVAVGGAYEQYF.

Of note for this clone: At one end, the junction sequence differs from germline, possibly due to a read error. The CDR3: CASRFGPSYEQYF. The DNA of the CDR3 is TGTGCCAGCCGCTTTGGGCCCAGTTACGAGCAGTACTTC. This rearrangement joins TRBV5-6 to TRBJ2-7; D gene unclear. The CDR3 extends over 13 amino acids. Germline-derived CDR1 and CDR2 are SGHDT and YYEEEE.

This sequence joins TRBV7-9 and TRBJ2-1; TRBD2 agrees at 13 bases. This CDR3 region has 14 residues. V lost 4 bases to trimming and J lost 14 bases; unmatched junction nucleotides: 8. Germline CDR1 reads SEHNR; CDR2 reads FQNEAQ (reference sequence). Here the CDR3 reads CASSSPGLAGLKFF. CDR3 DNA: TGTGCCAGCAGCTCGCCGGGACTAGCGGGACTGAAGTTCTTC.

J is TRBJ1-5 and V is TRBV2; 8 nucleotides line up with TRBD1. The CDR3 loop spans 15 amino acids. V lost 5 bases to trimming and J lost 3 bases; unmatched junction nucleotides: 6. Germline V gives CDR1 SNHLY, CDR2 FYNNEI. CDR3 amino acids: CASSSGGLDNQPQHF. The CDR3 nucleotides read TGTGCCAGCAGTTCAGGGGGCCTAGACAATCAGCCCCAGCATTTT. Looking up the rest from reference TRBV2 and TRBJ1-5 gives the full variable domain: EPEVTQTPSHQVTQMGQEVILRCVPISNHLYFYWYRQILGQKVEFLVSFYNNEISEKSEIFDDQFSVERPDGSNFTLKIRSTKLEDSAMYFCASSSGGLDNQPQHFGDGTRLSIL.

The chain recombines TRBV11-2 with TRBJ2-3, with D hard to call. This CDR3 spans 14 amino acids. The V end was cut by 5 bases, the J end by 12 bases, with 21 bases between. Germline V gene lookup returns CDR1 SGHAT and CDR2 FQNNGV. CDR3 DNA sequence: TGTGCCAGCAGCCCCACCCGTGGGGTTTTATCCCAGTATTTT. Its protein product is CASSPTRGVLSQYF.

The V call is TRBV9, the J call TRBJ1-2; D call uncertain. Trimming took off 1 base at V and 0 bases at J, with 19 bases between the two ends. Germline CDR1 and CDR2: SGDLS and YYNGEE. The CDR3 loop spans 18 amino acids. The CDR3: CASSVSRKDAAANYGYTF. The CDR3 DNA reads TGTGCCAGCAGCGTATCAAGGAAAGATGCCGCGGCTAACTATGGCTACACCTTC.